This T cell receptor beta chain stems from a study of beta chain features in type 1 diabetes. The whole isolated RNA underwent reverse transcription, so sequencing captured expressed TCRB transcripts. Using immunoSEQ multiplex PCR, the repertoire was profiled, and TCRdb retains in-frame clones only, with some absent. The sample holds about 900,000 clones, roughly 17% seen once. Overall study findings and caveats: Any HLA effect on TCRB rearrangement was left unresolved by small sub-analyses. Moderately but significantly shorter TCRB CDR3s were found in Type 1 diabetes patients in all four CD4+ subsets. Within patients, naive, central memory and Treg TCRB repertoires seemed more similar than within healthy donors.

With respect to this clone: What it binds is not known.

The V end was cut by 5 bases, the J end by 2 bases, with 7 bases between. CDR1 SEHNR and CDR2 FQNEAQ come from the germline V gene (reference sequence). The CDR3 consists of 13 residues. The chain has TRBV7-9 and TRBJ1-3, with D unresolved. Sequencing was performed on naive CD4+ T cells from blood. The origin of this receptor is a woman under 30 in good health. The DNA for the CDR3 is TGTGCCAGCAGCGCACGTACTGGAAACACCATATATTTT. Translating it yields CASSARTGNTIYF.